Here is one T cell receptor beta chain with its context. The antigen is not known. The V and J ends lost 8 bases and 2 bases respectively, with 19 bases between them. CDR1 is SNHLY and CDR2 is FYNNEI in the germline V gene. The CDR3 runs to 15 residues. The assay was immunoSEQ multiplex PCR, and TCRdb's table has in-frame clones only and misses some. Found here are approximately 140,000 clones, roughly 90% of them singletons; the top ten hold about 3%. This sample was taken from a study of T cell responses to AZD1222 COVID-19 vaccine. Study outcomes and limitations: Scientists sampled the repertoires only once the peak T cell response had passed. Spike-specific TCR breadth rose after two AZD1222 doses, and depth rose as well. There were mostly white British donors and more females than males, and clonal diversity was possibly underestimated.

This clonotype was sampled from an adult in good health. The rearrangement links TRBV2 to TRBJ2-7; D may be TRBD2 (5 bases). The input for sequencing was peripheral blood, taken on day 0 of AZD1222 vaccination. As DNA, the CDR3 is TGTGCCAGCCGTGGTTGGAGGACGGAACCCTACGAGCAGTACTTC. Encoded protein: CASRGWRTEPYEQYF.